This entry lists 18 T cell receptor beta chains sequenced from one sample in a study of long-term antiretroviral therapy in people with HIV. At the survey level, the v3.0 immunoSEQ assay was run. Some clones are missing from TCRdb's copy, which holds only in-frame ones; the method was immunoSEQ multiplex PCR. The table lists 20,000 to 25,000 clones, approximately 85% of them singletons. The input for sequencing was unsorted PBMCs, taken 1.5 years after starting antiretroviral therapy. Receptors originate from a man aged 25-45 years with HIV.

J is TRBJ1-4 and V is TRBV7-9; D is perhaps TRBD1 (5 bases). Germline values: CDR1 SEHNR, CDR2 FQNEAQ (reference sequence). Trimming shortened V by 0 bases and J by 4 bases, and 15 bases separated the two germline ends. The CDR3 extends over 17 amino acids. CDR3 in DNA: TGTGCCAGCAGCTTAGCCAGGTCAGAGGGGCTTAATGAAAAACTGTTTTTT. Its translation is CASSLARSEGLNEKLFF.

The CDR3 DNA sequence: TGTGCCATCAACCCACAGGGTGGTGGGGCCTACGAGCAGTACTTC. Translating it yields CAINPQGGGAYEQYF. The chain employs TRBV10-3 and TRBJ2-7; possibly TRBD1 for D (6 bases). In germline, CDR1 is ENHRY, CDR2 SYGVKD. V lost 7 bases to trimming and J lost 2 bases, with 18 bases between them. CDR3 length: 15 amino acids.

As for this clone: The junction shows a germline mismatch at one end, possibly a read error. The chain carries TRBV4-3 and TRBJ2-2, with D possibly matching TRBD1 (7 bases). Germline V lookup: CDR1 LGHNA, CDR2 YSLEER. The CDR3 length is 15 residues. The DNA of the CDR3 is TGCGCCAGCAGACAAGACAGGGAGGACACCGGGGAGCTGTTTTTT. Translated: CASRQDREDTGELFF.

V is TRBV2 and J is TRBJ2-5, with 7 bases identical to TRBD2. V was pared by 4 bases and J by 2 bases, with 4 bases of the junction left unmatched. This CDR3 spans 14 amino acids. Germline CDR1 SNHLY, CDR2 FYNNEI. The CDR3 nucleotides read TGTGCCAGCAGTGTCCCGGGACTACAAGAGACCCAGTACTTC. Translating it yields CASSVPGLQETQYF.

The CDR3 region is CASSLGRAGLTEAFF. The CDR3, as DNA: TGTGCCAGCAGCTTAGGCCGTGCTGGACTCACTGAAGCTTTCTTT. J is TRBJ1-1 and V is TRBV13; D not resolved. V lost 0 bases and J lost 4, with 12 bases in between. The CDR3 is 15 residues long. CDR1 and CDR2 (germline): PRHDT, FYEKMQ (reference sequence).

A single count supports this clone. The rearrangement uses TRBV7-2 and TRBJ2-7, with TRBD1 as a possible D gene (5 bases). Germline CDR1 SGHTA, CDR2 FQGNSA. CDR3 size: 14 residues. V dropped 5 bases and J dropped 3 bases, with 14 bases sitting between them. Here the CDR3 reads CASSPPVRDYEQYF. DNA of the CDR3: TGTGCCAGCAGCCCACCAGTCAGGGACTACGAGCAGTACTTC.

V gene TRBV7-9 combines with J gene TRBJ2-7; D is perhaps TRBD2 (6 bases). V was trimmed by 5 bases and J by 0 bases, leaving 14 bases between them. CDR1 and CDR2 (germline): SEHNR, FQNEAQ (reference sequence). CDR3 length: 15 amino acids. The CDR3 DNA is TGTGCCAGCAGCCTGAGCGGAGGGCGCTCCTACGAGCAGTACTTC. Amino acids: CASSLSGGRSYEQYF. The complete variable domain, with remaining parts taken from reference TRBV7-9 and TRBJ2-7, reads DTGVSQNPRHKITKRGQNVTFRCDPISEHNRLYWYRQTLGQGPEFLTYFQNEAQLEKSRLLSDRFSAERPKGSFSTLEIQRTEQGDSAMYLCASSLSGGRSYEQYFGPGTRLTVT.

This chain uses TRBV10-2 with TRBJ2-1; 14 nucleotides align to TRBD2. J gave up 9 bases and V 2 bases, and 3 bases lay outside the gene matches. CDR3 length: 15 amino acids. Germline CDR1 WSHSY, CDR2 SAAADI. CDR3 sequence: CASSEAGTSGGEQFF. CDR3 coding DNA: TGCGCCAGCAGTGAGGCCGGGACTAGCGGGGGTGAGCAGTTCTTC.

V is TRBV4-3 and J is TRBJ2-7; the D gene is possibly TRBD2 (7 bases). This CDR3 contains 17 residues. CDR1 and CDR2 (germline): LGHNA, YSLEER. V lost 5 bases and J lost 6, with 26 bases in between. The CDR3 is CASSKVDGQEGGAEQYF. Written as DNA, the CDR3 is TGCGCCAGCAGCAAAGTGGATGGCCAGGAGGGGGGGGCCGAGCAGTACTTC.

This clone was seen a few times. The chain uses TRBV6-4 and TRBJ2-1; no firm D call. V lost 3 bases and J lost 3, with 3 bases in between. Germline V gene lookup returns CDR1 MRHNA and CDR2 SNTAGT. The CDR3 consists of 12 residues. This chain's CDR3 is CASSEDYNEQFF. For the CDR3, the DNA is TGTGCCAGCAGTGAGGACTACAATGAGCAGTTCTTC.

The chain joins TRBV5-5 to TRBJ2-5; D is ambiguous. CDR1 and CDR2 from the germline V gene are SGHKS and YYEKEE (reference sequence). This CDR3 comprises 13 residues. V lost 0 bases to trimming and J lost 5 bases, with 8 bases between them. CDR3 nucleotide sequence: TGTGCCAGCAGCTTGGGGCTAAGGGAGACCCAGTACTTC. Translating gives CASSLGLRETQYF.

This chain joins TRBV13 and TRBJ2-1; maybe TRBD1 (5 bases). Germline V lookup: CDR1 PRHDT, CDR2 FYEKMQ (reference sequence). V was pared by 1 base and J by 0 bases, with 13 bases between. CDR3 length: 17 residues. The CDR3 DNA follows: TGTGCCAGCAGCTTAGATGCCGTGACAGCCTCCTACAATGAGCAGTTCTTC. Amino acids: CASSLDAVTASYNEQFF.

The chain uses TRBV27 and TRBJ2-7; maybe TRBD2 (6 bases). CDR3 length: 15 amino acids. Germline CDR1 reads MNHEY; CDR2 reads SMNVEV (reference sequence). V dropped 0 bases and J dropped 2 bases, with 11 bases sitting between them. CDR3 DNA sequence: TGTGCCAGCAGTTTATCTGGGACTGCCACCTACGAGCAGTACTTC. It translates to CASSLSGTATYEQYF.

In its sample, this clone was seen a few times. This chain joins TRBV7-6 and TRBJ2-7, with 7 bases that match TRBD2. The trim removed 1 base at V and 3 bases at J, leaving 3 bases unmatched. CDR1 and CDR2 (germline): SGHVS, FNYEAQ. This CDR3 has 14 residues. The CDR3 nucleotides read TGTGCCAGCAGCTTAGGTCGGGAGGTCTACGAGCAGTACTTC. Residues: CASSLGREVYEQYF.

CDR3 sequence: CASSRGQDFVGELFF. In nucleotides, the CDR3 is TGCGCCAGCAGCCGAGGACAGGATTTTGTCGGGGAGCTGTTTTTT. The rearrangement joins TRBV5-1 to TRBJ2-2, with 7 bases fitting TRBD1. Per germline, CDR1 SGHRS and CDR2 YFSETQ. This CDR3 is 15 amino acids long. J lost 7 bases, V lost 4 bases, and 10 bases had no gene match.

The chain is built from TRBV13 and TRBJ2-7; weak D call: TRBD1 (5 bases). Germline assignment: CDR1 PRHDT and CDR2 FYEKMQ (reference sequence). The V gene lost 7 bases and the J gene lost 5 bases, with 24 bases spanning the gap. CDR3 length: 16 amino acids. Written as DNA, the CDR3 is TGTGCCAGCACCTTGGGGATTGCAGGGTCAGTCCACGAGCAGTACTTC. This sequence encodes CASTLGIAGSVHEQYF.

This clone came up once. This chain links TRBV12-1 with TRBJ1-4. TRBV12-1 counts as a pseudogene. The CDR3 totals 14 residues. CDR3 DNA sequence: TGTGCCAGCAGCTTACGGGGGAACGATGAAAAACTGTTTTTT. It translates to CASSLRGNDEKLFF.

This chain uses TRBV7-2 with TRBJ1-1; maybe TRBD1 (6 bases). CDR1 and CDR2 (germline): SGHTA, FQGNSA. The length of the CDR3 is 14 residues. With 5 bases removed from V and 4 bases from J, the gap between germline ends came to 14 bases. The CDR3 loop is CASSIDRLGTEAFF. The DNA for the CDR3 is TGTGCCAGCAGCATAGACAGGTTAGGCACTGAAGCTTTCTTT.